These 27 T cell receptor beta chains were sequenced from one sample in a study of shared clonotypes between healthy human individuals. Clones were sequenced by immunoSEQ multiplex PCR, and TCRdb holds only the in-frame ones, with some missing. Of under 1,100,000 clones in the sample, around three quarters are singletons; the top ten hold under 0.8%. Sequencing was performed on memory CD4+ T cells from PBMCs. Described subset: CD45RA-negative fraction. These receptors were obtained from a man between 18 and 29 years old in good health. Some clones in this sample may be carry-over from other donors' samples.

V usage is TRBV11-2 and J usage is TRBJ2-5; 9 nucleotides align to TRBD2. This CDR3 has 15 residues. Trimming took 5 bases from V and 5 from J; bases not matched to a gene: 9. In germline, CDR1 is SGHAT, CDR2 FQNNGV. The DNA of the CDR3 is TGTGCCAGCAGCCGGCTAGCGGGAAACGATGAGACCCAGTACTTC. Translation gives CASSRLAGNDETQYF.

On this clone itself: A far larger clone is one base from this, pointing to a likely read error. Distinct nucleotide sequences in the sample also encode this CDR3. J is TRBJ1-2 and V is TRBV6-5, with D maybe TRBD1 (5 bases). V lost 0 bases and J lost 4, with 9 bases in between. The V gene's germline CDR1 is MNHEY and CDR2 SVGAGI. The CDR3 totals 14 residues. The CDR3 DNA follows: TGTGCCAGCAGTTACTCCGCGGGGGTCTATGGCTACACCTTC. Amino acid sequence: CASSYSAGVYGYTF.

The rearrangement links TRBV6-5 to TRBJ2-1; D is possibly TRBD2 (5 bases). Germline CDR1 reads MNHEY; CDR2 reads SVGAGI. Trimming removed 0 bases from V and 5 bases from J, with 11 bases in between. This CDR3 spans 15 amino acids. This CDR3 reads CASSYSPAGNNEQFF. Here the CDR3 DNA reads TGTGCCAGCAGTTACTCTCCAGCCGGGAACAATGAGCAGTTCTTC.

V usage is TRBV6-1 and J usage is TRBJ2-2; D might be TRBD2 (5 bases). The CDR3 covers 14 residues. From germline, CDR1 is MNHNS and CDR2 SASEGT. Trimming left V 3 bases short and J 10 bases short, with 15 bases between. The CDR3 reads CASSEGSGLAELFF. DNA for the CDR3: TGTGCCAGCAGTGAGGGGAGTGGGTTGGCGGAGCTGTTTTTT.

This clone was detected many times. The chain couples TRBV29-1 to TRBJ2-5, with D possibly being TRBD2 (5 bases). CDR1 SQVTM and CDR2 ANQGSEA come from the germline V gene. V was clipped by 3 bases and J by 0 bases, with 8 bases between them. The CDR3 totals 13 residues. The CDR3 protein is CSVDKDYQETQYF. The CDR3 DNA reads as TGCAGCGTTGATAAGGACTACCAAGAGACCCAGTACTTC.

The chain joins TRBV11-3 to TRBJ2-1; 11 bases are a match to TRBD2. The V gene end was trimmed by 3 bases and the J gene end by 3 bases; junction bases not matched to a gene: 13. Germline CDR1 is SGHNT and CDR2 is YENEEA. The CDR3 totals 19 residues. The CDR3 sequence: CASSFEGSSGRPLYNEQFF. Here the CDR3 DNA reads TGTGCCAGCAGCTTTGAGGGGTCTAGCGGGAGGCCCCTCTACAATGAGCAGTTCTTC. Based on the CDR3 plus reference TRBV11-3 and TRBJ2-1, the full variable domain is EAGVVQSPRYKIIEKKQPVAFWCNPISGHNTLYWYLQNLGQGPELLIRYENEEAVDDSQLPKDRFSAERLKGVDSTLKIQPAELGDSAVYLCASSFEGSSGRPLYNEQFFGPGTRLTVL.

The chain carries TRBV25-1 and TRBJ1-4; the D is unclear. The CDR3 runs 14 residues. Germline V gives CDR1 MGHDK, CDR2 SYGVNS. V shed 1 base and J shed 9 bases, with 12 bases lying between them. The CDR3 DNA reads as TGTGCCAGCAGTGAATCGGGGAGGGATCAAAAACTGTTTTTT. This sequence encodes CASSESGRDQKLFF.

J is TRBJ2-4 and V is TRBV11-1, with D possibly matching TRBD2 (6 bases). Trimming removed 4 bases at V and 9 bases at J, with 16 bases between. The V gene's germline CDR1 is SGHAT and CDR2 FQDESV (reference sequence). The CDR3 runs to 14 residues. In DNA, the CDR3 is TGTGCCAGCAGCTCACCCACCGGGGGAGGCATTCAGTACTTC. It encodes CASSSPTGGGIQYF. The entire variable domain, with the rest obtained from reference TRBV11-1 and TRBJ2-4, is as follows: EAEVAQSPRYKITEKSQAVAFWCDPISGHATLYWYRQILGQGPELLVQFQDESVVDDSQLPKDRFSAERLKGVDSTLKIQPAELGDSAMYLCASSSPTGGGIQYFGAGTRLSVL.

CDR3 sequence reads: CASSPGLRTEQYF. CDR3 nucleotides: TGTGCCAGCAGCCCGGGACTACGAACGGAGCAGTACTTC. V gene TRBV5-4 combines with J gene TRBJ2-7; 7 nucleotides align to TRBD2. This CDR3 has 13 residues. Per the germline V gene, CDR1 is SGHNT and CDR2 is YYREEE (reference sequence). V shed 4 bases, J shed 7 bases, and the junction held 8 bases outside the gene matches.

The chain links TRBV30 to TRBJ2-7, with D unclear. Between the trimmed V and J ends, which lost 0 bases and 0 bases, there was a span of 6 bases. CDR1 and CDR2 (germline): GTSNPN, SVGIG (reference sequence). This CDR3 region has 13 residues. The CDR3 nucleotides are TGTGCCTGGAGTGTATCCTACTCCTACGAGCAGTACTTC. This encodes CAWSVSYSYEQYF.

The chain joins TRBV28 to TRBJ2-2; TRBD2 aligns across 7 bases. Losses at the gene ends were 3 bases for V and 3 bases for J; bases not matched to a gene: 7. CDR3 length: 16 residues. The germline CDR1 and CDR2 sequences are MDHEN and SYDVKM. The CDR3 sequence is CASSLSGAGHTGELFF. In DNA form, the CDR3 reads TGTGCCAGCAGTTTGTCTGGAGCGGGGCACACCGGGGAGCTGTTTTTT. Filled out from reference TRBV28 and TRBJ2-2, the complete variable domain reads DVKVTQSSRYLVKRTGEKVFLECVQDMDHENMFWYRQDPGLGLRLIYFSYDVKMKEKGDIPEGYSVSREKKERFSLILESASTNQTSMYLCASSLSGAGHTGELFFGEGSRLTVL.

This clone was picked up a small number of times. This rearrangement joins TRBV30 to TRBJ2-1; tentatively, D is TRBD2 (5 bases). The CDR3 spans 15 residues. V lost 4 bases to trimming and J lost 9 bases, with 22 bases between them. Germline loops: CDR1 GTSNPN, CDR2 SVGIG (reference sequence). The CDR3 DNA sequence: TGTGCCTGGACGAGGGTGGCCTCCCCCTGGGGTGAGCAGTTCTTC. This translates into CAWTRVASPWGEQFF.

The rearrangement uses TRBV7-7 and TRBJ2-5; 8 bases are a match to TRBD1. TRBJ2-7 explains the end of the DNA better; the J call may be wrong. Germline lookup yields CDR1 SSHAT and CDR2 FNYEAQ (reference sequence). The CDR3 loop spans 15 amino acids. The CDR3 is CASSVGQGFSYEQYF. The CDR3 DNA sequence: TGTGCCAGCAGCGTCGGACAGGGTTTCTCCTACGAGCAGTACTTC.

The chain joins TRBV6-6 to TRBJ1-2; no definite D call. This CDR3 is built from 13 residues. Germline CDR1 and CDR2: MNHNY and SVGAGI (reference sequence). V was shortened by 5 bases and J by 8 bases, with 15 bases between the two germline ends. The CDR3 reads CASSPVGGYGYTF. CDR3 sequence (DNA): TGTGCCAGCAGTCCCGTTGGAGGCTACGGCTACACCTTC.

This clone was detected once. V gene TRBV7-6 combines with J gene TRBJ2-7; D may correspond to TRBD1 or TRBD2 (7 bases each). V was shortened by 5 bases and J by 3 bases, with 17 bases between the two germline ends. CDR1 and CDR2 (germline): SGHVS, FNYEAQ. CDR3 length: 15 residues. CDR3 nucleotide sequence: TGTGCCAGCAGCCCAGGGGGGGACAGCTACTACGAGCAGTACTTC. Its translation is CASSPGGDSYYEQYF. The full variable domain, its missing parts supplied by reference TRBV7-6 and TRBJ2-7, is GAGVSQSPRYKVTKRGQDVALRCDPISGHVSLYWYRQALGQGPEFLTYFNYEAQQDKSGLPNDRFSAERPEGSISTLTIQRTEQRDSAMYRCASSPGGDSYYEQYFGPGTRLTVT.

The chain combines TRBV29-1 with TRBJ2-3; D perhaps matches TRBD1 (5 bases). CDR1 is SQVTM and CDR2 is ANQGSEA in the germline V gene. CDR3 size: 13 residues. V was cut by 3 bases and J by 4 bases, with 11 bases left in between. CDR3 in DNA: TGCAGCGTTGACCCCCAAGGGGCAGATACGCAGTATTTT. It is translated as CSVDPQGADTQYF.

This clone was seen a handful of times. The gene calls are TRBV18 and TRBJ2-5; a possible D gene is TRBD2 (5 bases). V dropped 3 bases and J dropped 5 bases, with 13 bases sitting between them. Germline lookup yields CDR1 KGHSH and CDR2 LQKENI. The CDR3 is 14 residues long. The CDR3 DNA follows: TGTGCCAGCTCACCCCAAAATCCGGGGGAGACCCAGTACTTC. Translating it yields CASSPQNPGETQYF.

The V call is TRBV10-3, the J call TRBJ2-1, with 10 bases matching TRBD2. This CDR3 region has 18 residues. Germline CDR1 and CDR2: ENHRY and SYGVKD. Germline trimming cut 0 bases from V and 4 bases from J; bases unmatched to any gene: 9. This chain's CDR3 is CAISESMIAGGSYNEQFF. In DNA, the CDR3 is TGTGCCATCAGTGAGTCGATGATAGCGGGAGGCTCTTACAATGAGCAGTTCTTC.

The rearrangement joins TRBV2 to TRBJ1-5; the match to TRBD1 covers 11 bases. J lost 5 bases, V lost 7 bases, and 7 bases had no gene match. This CDR3 contains 15 residues. CDR1 SNHLY and CDR2 FYNNEI come from the germline V gene. The CDR3 sequence is CASTGTGGSYQPQHF. The DNA for the CDR3 is TGTGCCAGCACCGGGACAGGGGGATCCTATCAGCCCCAGCATTTT.

The chain uses TRBV7-9 and TRBJ2-7; the D call may be TRBD1 or TRBD2 (5 bases each). The CDR3 runs to 19 residues. Trimming removed 3 bases at V and 2 bases at J, with 26 bases between. Germline V gene data show CDR1 as SEHNR and CDR2 as FQNEAQ (reference sequence). CDR3 amino acids: CASSLRGGDGRRTPYEQYF. As DNA, the CDR3 is TGTGCCAGCAGCTTGAGGGGCGGCGATGGTCGGCGGACCCCCTACGAGCAGTACTTC.

The V gene is TRBV5-6, the J gene TRBJ2-2; D uncertain. Germline V gene data show CDR1 as SGHDT and CDR2 as YYEEEE. V shed 0 bases and J shed 6 bases, with 3 bases lying between them. This CDR3 has 12 amino acids. The CDR3 DNA follows: TGTGCCAGCAGCTTGGGAGCCGGGGAGCTGTTTTTT. Protein: CASSLGAGELFF.

Comment on this clone: A much larger clone lies one base from this, so it may be a read error. The same CDR3 also results from other DNA sequences found in this sample. The chain is built from TRBV18 and TRBJ2-1; no reliable D call. The length of the CDR3 is 11 residues. Germline loops: CDR1 KGHSH, CDR2 LQKENI. Trimming took off 3 bases at V and 5 bases at J, with 2 bases between the two ends. CDR3: CASSPNNEQFF. In DNA, the CDR3 is TGTGCCAGCTCACCTAACAATGAGCAGTTCTTC.

The V and J genes are TRBV5-5 and TRBJ1-3; D remains ambiguous. V was cut by 0 bases and J by 1 base, with 8 bases left in between. This CDR3 has 15 residues. Germline V gene sequence: CDR1 SGHKS, CDR2 YYEKEE (reference sequence). This chain's CDR3 is CASSLGPLSGNTIYF. The DNA of the CDR3 is TGTGCCAGCAGCTTGGGCCCACTTTCTGGAAACACCATATATTTT.

The chain links TRBV7-2 to TRBJ1-2; D unresolved. CDR1 SGHTA and CDR2 FQGNSA come from the germline V gene. V gave up 2 bases and J gave up 7 bases, with 11 bases separating them. CDR3 length: 13 amino acids. Here the CDR3 reads CASSLILASGYTF. The CDR3 nucleotides read TGTGCCAGCAGCTTAATCTTGGCATCTGGCTACACCTTC.

This clone was recorded a few times. The rearrangement uses TRBV4-2 and TRBJ2-7; 9 nucleotides align to TRBD2. This CDR3 spans 16 amino acids. With 5 bases clipped from V and 4 bases from J, the junction kept 12 bases outside the gene matches. CDR1 LGHNA and CDR2 YNFKEQ come from the germline V gene. DNA of the CDR3: TGTGCCAGCAGCACCCCTCGCGGGAGGGCCGGGTACGAGCAGTACTTC. As protein: CASSTPRGRAGYEQYF.

Details on this clone: Other DNA sequences from this sample encode an identical CDR3 as well. The J gene is TRBJ2-5, the V gene TRBV5-1; a possible D gene is TRBD1 (6 bases). The V gene's germline CDR1 is SGHRS and CDR2 YFSETQ. This CDR3 has 13 amino acids. The ends were cut back, 0 bases at V and 4 bases at J, with 7 bases in the middle. The CDR3 coding sequence is TGCGCCAGCAGCTTGGTAGGGGGAGAGACCCAGTACTTC. Protein product: CASSLVGGETQYF.

This chain uses TRBV7-9 with TRBJ2-5; 10 nucleotides match TRBD1. This CDR3 contains 15 residues. Per germline, CDR1 SEHNR and CDR2 FQNEAQ (reference sequence). The V and J ends lost 4 bases and 4 bases, in that order; junction bases with no gene match: 6. DNA of the CDR3: TGTGCCAGCAGCTCAACCCGGACAGGGGGAGAGACCCAGTACTTC. Protein: CASSSTRTGGETQYF.